Included here is one TCR beta chain sequence, with context. It has no known antigen specificity. The input lacks base qualities; no much larger clone sits a single base away. The CDR3 has 15 amino acids, counting the end cysteine and phenylalanine. Of all the DNA, just the CDR3 is kept, 45 bases in frame from base 1. V is shortened by 4 bases, J by 0 bases, and the region joining them spans 7 bases. From the germline V gene, CDR1 is WSHSY and CDR2 is SAAADI. The trial excluded patients who had a history of autoimmune disease or were on systemic immunosuppression. Peripheral blood for TCR sequencing was collected from all dose cohorts at baseline, on cycle 4 day 1, and on cycle 7 day 1. The samples were taken from a phase I, first-in-human, multicenter, open-label dose-escalation trial of ivuxolimab. Adults with locally advanced or metastatic melanoma, renal cell carcinoma, hepatocellular carcinoma or head and neck squamous cell carcinoma were enrolled in the trial. Before TCR sequencing, CD4+ T cells and CD8+ T cells from peripheral blood were sorted into separate populations.

This entry comes from a study of OX40 agonist ivuxolimab in advanced cancers. Describing the broader study: Ivuxolimab was an agonistic, fully human IgG2 monoclonal antibody directed against OX40 (CD134), a costimulatory receptor. Of the roughly 50 dose-escalation patients, hepatocellular carcinoma was present in about 19, melanoma in roughly 15, renal cell carcinoma in 9 and head and neck cancer in 9. Peripheral TCRbeta sequencing aimed to test whether ivuxolimab altered TCR sequence diversity and caused clonal T-cell expansion. Intravenous ivuxolimab was administered to patients every 2 weeks at six dose levels: 0.01, 0.1, 0.3, 1.5, 3 and 10 mg/kg. The paper describes the monotherapy dose-escalation part (N ≈ 50 patients) of the phase I trial of ivuxolimab. A male proportion of approximately 83% and a mean age of approximately 60 years, ranging from roughly 23 to 79, were recorded for the dose-escalation cohort. Partial responses were achieved by three dose-escalation patients, of whom one had hepatocellular carcinoma and two had cutaneous melanoma. Patients were allowed to have had prior anti-PD-1, anti-PD-L1 or anti-CTLA-4 therapy, and approximately 41% of the dose-escalation patients had previously received checkpoint inhibitors.

Overall results and qualifications from the work: The antigen specificity of the clonally expanded peripheral T cells was not determined. Low levels of normalized T-cell clonal expansion were also seen in some patients who did not respond. After ivuxolimab, CD8+ T cells had more expanded clones than CD4+ T cells on average. In the 0.1-3.0 mg/kg groups, partial responders were among the patients with the lowest normalized peripheral clonal expansion, particularly in CD8+ T cells. At doses of 0.1 to 3.0 mg/kg, clonal expansion of both CD4+ and CD8+ blood T cells was observed from baseline to week 6.

Genomic DNA was isolated from the sorted cells so that the TCRbeta CDR3 region could be sequenced. The immunoSEQ Assay was used to sequence the TCRbeta CDR3 regions. Drawn from immuneACCESS, this table holds only the in-frame rearrangements with V and J called that TCRdb kept. Clones are partly lost; checked studies trace under half to an unresolved V gene and leave the rest unexplained. The sample records around 46,000 clones, 80% to 90% of which are singletons. Around a third of the sample is in the top ten clones. The sequencing here drew on CD4+ or CD8+ T cells sorted from blood, taken in a trial of the OX40 agonist ivuxolimab. In this chain, TRBV10-2 is recombined with TRBJ2-6; the D gene assignment is ambiguous. This clonotype was sampled from an adult with an advanced solid tumor such as melanoma, head and neck, liver or kidney cancer. Here the CDR3 is given as CASSGADSGANVLTF. The sequence in DNA is TGCGCCAGCAGTGGGGCGGACTCTGGGGCCAACGTCCTGACTTTC.